Below are 16 T cell receptor beta chains sequenced from a single sample in a study of blood T cell repertoires in COVID-19. The table came from immunoSEQ multiplex PCR; TCRdb's copy has only in-frame clones and leaves some out. The table has tens of thousands of clones, around 90% seen once. Sequencing was done on a sample of peripheral blood. Receptor source: a woman in her fifties or sixties with COVID-19, enrolled during active disease.

V gene TRBV9 combines with J gene TRBJ2-1, with 9 bases fitting TRBD2. V trimming: 3 bases; J trimming: 4 bases; junction bases outside the gene matches: 2. CDR1 and CDR2 (germline): SGDLS, YYNGEE. The CDR3 runs 14 residues. The CDR3 nucleotides read TGTGCCAGCAGCGGACTAGCGGCTTACAATGAGCAGTTCTTC. It codes for CASSGLAAYNEQFF.

V gene TRBV7-9 combines with J gene TRBJ2-1, with D unresolved. V lost 7 bases and J 0 bases, leaving 10 bases between the germline ends. This CDR3 is built from 14 residues. CDR1 and CDR2 (germline): SEHNR, FQNEAQ (reference sequence). CDR3 region: CASMLQSSYNEQFF. The CDR3 bases are TGTGCCAGCATGCTACAGAGCTCCTACAATGAGCAGTTCTTC.

This clone was counted a few times. This sequence joins TRBV3-1 (or the pseudogene TRBV3-2) and TRBJ1-1; D ambiguous. The CDR3 is 13 residues long. The V end lost 4 bases, the J end lost 7 bases, and 13 bases lay between the germline ends. In germline, CDR1 is LGHDT, CDR2 YNNKEL (reference sequence). The CDR3 DNA sequence: TGTGCCAGCAGCCGAGGAGGAGGTAATGAAGCTTTCTTT. This translates into CASSRGGGNEAFF.

This sequence joins TRBV27 and TRBJ2-7, with TRBD1 matching 8 bases. From germline, CDR1 is MNHEY and CDR2 SMNVEV (reference sequence). The V segment lost 6 bases and the J segment 4 bases; nucleotides outside the gene matches: 5. This CDR3 comprises 13 residues. Written as DNA, the CDR3 is TGTGCCAGCAGCCGACAGGGGAGGTACGAGCAGTACTTC. Translated: CASSRQGRYEQYF.

The gene calls are TRBV5-1 and TRBJ1-1; maybe TRBD1 (5 bases). Germline CDR1 SGHRS, CDR2 YFSETQ. The CDR3 covers 15 residues. Trimming pared 3 bases from V and 8 bases from J, leaving 20 bases between. Here the CDR3 DNA reads TGCGCCAGCAGCTCAACCTTCGGGGGTCAAAGGGAAGCTTTCTTT. Translating it yields CASSSTFGGQREAFF. Together with reference TRBV5-1 and TRBJ1-1, the CDR3 gives the full variable domain: KAGVTQTPRYLIKTRGQQVTLSCSPISGHRSVSWYQQTPGQGLQFLFEYFSETQRNKGNFPGRFSGRQFSNSRSEMNVSTLELGDSALYLCASSSTFGGQREAFFGQGTRLTVV.

This chain uses TRBV7-2 with TRBJ2-3, with D uncertain. Between the trimmed V and J ends, which lost 4 bases and 7 bases, there was a span of 21 bases. The CDR3 contains 16 residues. Germline V gene sequence: CDR1 SGHTA, CDR2 FQGNSA. The CDR3 loop reads CASSSGLLRASNTQYF. In nucleotides, the CDR3 is TGTGCCAGCAGCTCGGGTCTATTGAGAGCATCAAATACGCAGTATTTT.

The chain couples TRBV5-4 to TRBJ2-1; 13 positions match TRBD2. The CDR3 is 14 residues long. The V and J ends lost 1 base and 10 bases, in that order; junction bases with no gene match: 2. Germline CDR1 reads SGHNT; CDR2 reads YYREEE (reference sequence). This chain's CDR3 is CASSLRLAGGEQFF. CDR3 sequence (DNA): TGTGCCAGCAGCTTGAGACTAGCGGGAGGAGAGCAGTTCTTC.

The chain is built from TRBV7-8 and TRBJ2-7; tentatively, D is TRBD1 (7 bases). This CDR3 has 16 residues. Germline loops: CDR1 SGHVS, CDR2 FQNEAQ. The V gene lost 6 bases and the J gene lost 0 bases, with 18 bases spanning the gap. CDR3 coding DNA: TGTGCCAGCAGACTAAGGGCCAGGGGGGACTCCTACGAGCAGTACTTC. Translated, it gives CASRLRARGDSYEQYF.

CDR3 region: CASSLGSSTPNEQFF. Written as DNA, the CDR3 is TGCGCCAGCAGCTTGGGGTCGTCCACACCAAATGAGCAGTTCTTC. This chain connects TRBV5-1 to TRBJ2-1; no firm D call. Trimming shortened V by 0 bases and J by 7 bases, and 14 bases separated the two germline ends. From germline, CDR1 is SGHRS and CDR2 YFSETQ. The CDR3 consists of 15 residues.

J is TRBJ2-7 and V is TRBV15, with TRBD2 matching 10 bases. Trimming removed 1 base from V and 7 bases from J; junction bases left unmatched: 7. Germline V gene data show CDR1 as LNHNV and CDR2 as YYDKDF (reference sequence). The CDR3 is made up of 15 amino acids. The CDR3 loop is CATSRGTSGLGEQYF. CDR3 DNA sequence: TGTGCCACCAGCAGAGGGACTAGCGGCCTGGGTGAGCAGTACTTC.

This sequence joins TRBV5-5 and TRBJ2-1, with TRBD2 as a possible D gene (6 bases). The CDR3 totals 15 residues. Trimming shortened V by 1 base and J by 1 base, and 9 bases separated the two germline ends. CDR1 is SGHKS, CDR2 YYEKEE, per germline (reference sequence). The CDR3 DNA is TGTGCCAGCAGCTTGACGGGAGTATCCTACAATGAGCAGTTCTTC. Protein sequence: CASSLTGVSYNEQFF. The entire variable domain, with the rest obtained from reference TRBV5-5 and TRBJ2-1, is as follows: DAGVTQSPTHLIKTRGQQVTLRCSPISGHKSVSWYQQVLGQGPQFIFQYYEKEERGRGNFPDRFSARQFPNYSSELNVNALLLGDSALYLCASSLTGVSYNEQFFGPGTRLTVL.

The chain links TRBV10-2 to TRBJ2-3, with 10 bases lining up with TRBD1. The CDR3 is 15 residues long. Germline CDR1 is WSHSY and CDR2 is SAAADI. The V segment lost 6 bases and the J segment 5 bases; nucleotides outside the gene matches: 8. For the CDR3, the DNA is TGCGCCAGCAGCAAGGGACAGGGGATGGTAGATACGCAGTATTTT. This encodes CASSKGQGMVDTQYF.

V gene TRBV6-1 combines with J gene TRBJ2-4, with 7 bases fitting TRBD1. The V and J ends lost 3 bases and 3 bases, in that order; junction bases with no gene match: 5. This CDR3 has 15 amino acids. Germline CDR1 reads MNHNS; CDR2 reads SASEGT. The CDR3 is CASSEGDSFKNIQYF. In DNA, the CDR3 is TGTGCCAGCAGTGAGGGGGACAGTTTCAAAAACATTCAGTACTTC.

The V call is TRBV6-4, the J call TRBJ2-2; 10 bases match TRBD2. Looked up from germline, CDR1 is MRHNA and CDR2 is SNTAGT. After removal of 1 base from V and 9 bases from J, the junction contained 8 bases not matched to a gene. This CDR3 comprises 16 residues. CDR3 sequence reads: CASSDWSSGRSRELFF. The CDR3 DNA sequence: TGTGCCAGCAGTGACTGGTCTAGCGGGAGAAGCAGGGAGCTGTTTTTT.

The chain recombines TRBV13 with TRBJ2-7; 10 positions agree with TRBD1. The CDR3 consists of 14 residues. After removal of 5 bases from V and 6 bases from J, the junction contained 7 bases not matched to a gene. Per germline, CDR1 PRHDT and CDR2 FYEKMQ (reference sequence). The CDR3 loop is CASSPRQGAREQYF. CDR3 bases: TGTGCCAGCAGCCCGAGACAGGGGGCCCGCGAGCAGTACTTC.

This clone was counted only a few times. At the DNA level, this CDR3 is encoded by other sequences in the same sample as well. The genes are TRBV3-1 (or the pseudogene TRBV3-2) and TRBJ2-3; 9 nucleotides match TRBD2. The junction had 6 bases not matched to a gene; V was cut back by 6 bases and J by 2 bases. Germline CDR1 is LGHDT and CDR2 is YNNKEL (reference sequence). CDR3 length: 15 residues. The CDR3 loop is CASSLSGRVTDTQYF. The CDR3, as DNA: TGTGCCAGCAGTCTTAGCGGGAGAGTCACAGATACGCAGTATTTT.